This T cell receptor (beta chain) was obtained from a study of spatial heterogeneity in lung cancer. Study-wide background: Each unique TCR and UMI combination was seen more than ten times on average in raw reads.

By its share, this clonotype is medium-sized (0.01 to 0.1%). Its matching antigen is unknown. V was trimmed by 5 bases and J by 0 bases, leaving 10 bases between them. Germline lookup yields CDR1 MNHEY and CDR2 SMNVEV (reference sequence). The CDR3 has 14 residues. Time point given: sample taken at primary tumor resection. The donors comprised approximately 72 untreated early-stage non-small cell lung cancer patients. Unsorted whole RNA samples from tumor, nontumor lung or frozen PBMC were sequenced. TCR cDNA molecules each carried a unique molecular identifier. TCRdb ran MiXCR on the 5' RACE reads and lists one entry per CDR3 protein. The sample lists some 2,700 distinct CDR3 sequences; 5.5% to 7.5% were seen once. Regarding the study as a whole: The number of expanded tumor alpha and beta chains correlated with mutation number.

The sequenced sample was lung tumor tissue, obtained at surgery. This TCR derives from a male donor with early-stage non-small cell lung cancer. This chain links TRBV27 with TRBJ1-1, with D hard to call. The CDR3 nucleotides read TGTGCCAGCAGTCCCTCCGCAATGAACACTGAAGCTTTCTTT. Protein product: CASSPSAMNTEAFF.